This T cell receptor (beta chain) was identified in a study of identical twins. General observations from the study: Invariant MAIT and iNKT cells may have partly biased zero-insertion analyses.

This clonotype was seen a few times. Its specificity is not known. Germline V lookup: CDR1 DFQATT, CDR2 SNEGSKA (reference sequence). This CDR3 is built from 13 residues. J gave up 2 bases and V 6 bases, and 5 bases lay outside the gene matches. MiXCR, applied by TCRdb to the 5' RACE reads, yields one record per CDR3 protein. The sample consists of about 690,000 distinct CDR3 sequences, roughly 20% of them appearing once. The data were also submitted as part of a second study, on T cells expressing NK-cell markers.

This rearrangement joins TRBV20-1 to TRBJ2-7; 9 bases align to TRBD1. The sequenced sample consisted of PBMCs. The sequence derives from a woman under 30 in good health. The CDR3, as DNA: TGCAGTGCCTGGGACAGGGAAACCTACGAGCAGTACTTC. It specifies CSAWDRETYEQYF.